This passage covers 13 T cell receptor beta chains from one sample sequenced in a study of shared clonotypes between healthy human individuals. Libraries were prepared by immunoSEQ multiplex PCR; TCRdb keeps only in-frame clonotypes and omits some of them. The sample carries about 820,000 clones, 90% to 95% recorded once. Naive CD8 cells lacked CD45RO and underwent positive selection for CCR7, leaving out terminally differentiated effector memory CD45RA+ cells. Input material: naive CD8+ T cells sorted from blood. The origin of the receptors is a man aged 25 to 40 in good health.

This clone was observed once. This chain links TRBV29-1 with TRBJ2-6, with D maybe TRBD2 (6 bases). CDR1 is SQVTM, CDR2 ANQGSEA, per germline. CDR3 size: 17 residues. V was clipped by 5 bases and J by 5 bases, with 22 bases between them. CDR3 protein: CSVLKTLAYKRANVLTF. The CDR3 nucleotides read TGCAGCGTTCTAAAGACACTAGCATACAAACGGGCCAACGTCCTGACTTTC. The full variable domain, rest sourced from reference TRBV29-1 and TRBJ2-6, is SAVISQKPSRDICQRGTSLTIQCQVDSQVTMMFWYRQQPGQSLTLIATANQGSEATYESGFVIDKFPISRPNLTFSTLTVSNMSPEDSSIYLCSVLKTLAYKRANVLTFGAGSRLTVL.

The chain combines TRBV15 with TRBJ2-1; no clear D. With 0 bases removed from V and 9 bases from J, the gap between germline ends came to 9 bases. This CDR3 is built from 13 residues. Per the germline V gene, CDR1 is LNHNV and CDR2 is YYDKDF (reference sequence). CDR3 sequence: CATSRDEELEQFF. The DNA of the CDR3 is TGTGCCACCAGCAGAGACGAAGAGCTTGAGCAGTTCTTC.

This clone has only one observation. V is TRBV11-2 and J is TRBJ2-7; TRBD2 aligns across 7 bases. The CDR3 is 12 residues long. CDR1 and CDR2 from the germline V gene are SGHAT and FQNNGV. The V gene end was trimmed by 6 bases and the J gene end by 6 bases; junction bases not matched to a gene: 5. The DNA of the CDR3 is TGTGCCAGCAGGGCGGGAGAACTCGAGCAGTACTTC. The encoded protein is CASRAGELEQYF. The whole variable domain, filled in from reference TRBV11-2 and TRBJ2-7, reads EAGVAQSPRYKIIEKRQSVAFWCNPISGHATLYWYQQILGQGPKLLIQFQNNGVVDDSQLPKDRFSAERLKGVDSTLKIQPAKLEDSAVYLCASRAGELEQYFGPGTRLTVT.

The chain carries TRBV7-6 and TRBJ2-7; D uncertain. In germline, CDR1 is SGHVS, CDR2 FNYEAQ. V lost 4 bases, J lost 7 bases, and 14 bases lay in between. There are 13 residues in the CDR3. Here the CDR3 DNA reads TGTGCCAGCAGCTACCGTTCCAGTTGGGAGCAGTACTTC. It encodes CASSYRSSWEQYF.

V usage is TRBV6-5 and J usage is TRBJ2-7; D might be TRBD1 (6 bases). This CDR3 contains 14 residues. Germline V gene lookup returns CDR1 MNHEY and CDR2 SVGAGI. V was clipped by 2 bases and J by 2 bases, with 10 bases between them. CDR3 DNA sequence: TGTGCCAGCAGTTACGCTCAGGGGACCTACGAGCAGTACTTC. This codes for CASSYAQGTYEQYF.

The CDR3 DNA is TGTGCCAGCAGTCCAGTTATGGGAGACAGGGACGAGCAGTACTTC. Protein product: CASSPVMGDRDEQYF. The chain recombines TRBV6-4 with TRBJ2-7; 7 bases agree with TRBD1. The V gene end was trimmed by 5 bases and the J gene end by 5 bases; junction bases not matched to a gene: 12. Germline lookup yields CDR1 MRHNA and CDR2 SNTAGT. The CDR3 has 15 residues.

The rearrangement links TRBV5-5 to TRBJ2-5, with D perhaps TRBD1 or TRBD2 (6 bases each). The V end lost 5 bases, the J end lost 9 bases, and 17 bases lay between the germline ends. The germline CDR1 and CDR2 sequences are SGHKS and YYEKEE (reference sequence). CDR3 size: 13 residues. CDR3 amino acids: CASSGRWRGAQYF. For the CDR3, the DNA is TGTGCCAGCAGTGGCAGGTGGAGGGGGGCCCAGTACTTC.

The chain links TRBV9 to TRBJ1-3; D call uncertain. Deletions cut 3 bases from V and 3 bases from J, with 16 bases between. Germline CDR1 is SGDLS and CDR2 is YYNGEE. The length of the CDR3 is 16 residues. CDR3 in DNA: TGTGCCAGCAGCGCTCGGTCTAAGGGTTATGGAAACACCATATATTTT. This codes for CASSARSKGYGNTIYF.

V gene TRBV19 combines with J gene TRBJ2-5; D remains ambiguous. V was pared by 2 bases and J by 2 bases, with 6 bases between. Germline values: CDR1 LNHDA, CDR2 SQIVND (reference sequence). The CDR3 spans 13 residues. The CDR3 bases are TGTGCCAGTAGTATACGGCATCAAGAGACCCAGTACTTC. The encoded protein is CASSIRHQETQYF.

The chain links TRBV5-8 to TRBJ2-3, with D hard to call. Germline CDR1 SGHTS, CDR2 YDEGEE. The V end was cut by 0 bases, the J end by 2 bases, with 7 bases between. The CDR3 has 14 amino acids. The DNA of the CDR3 is TGTGCCAGCAGCTTGGCCAGGCTCACAGATACGCAGTATTTT. It translates to CASSLARLTDTQYF.

The rearrangement joins TRBV7-9 to TRBJ2-3, with 12 bases aligning to TRBD2. Trimming at V came to 4 bases and at J to 4 bases, leaving 6 bases not matched to a gene. The CDR3 extends over 16 amino acids. The germline CDR1 and CDR2 sequences are SEHNR and FQNEAQ (reference sequence). The CDR3 spells CASSSTSGSRSDTQYF. The DNA for the CDR3 is TGTGCCAGCAGCTCGACTAGCGGGAGTAGATCAGATACGCAGTATTTT.

V and J are TRBV5-1 and TRBJ1-1; possibly TRBD1 for D (5 bases). V gave up 0 bases and J gave up 10 bases, with 16 bases separating them. There are 14 residues in the CDR3. From germline, CDR1 is SGHRS and CDR2 YFSETQ. The CDR3 sequence is CASSLAAGTAVAFF. CDR3 coding DNA: TGCGCCAGCAGCTTGGCCGCGGGGACGGCGGTAGCTTTCTTT.

The rearrangement links TRBV11-3 to TRBJ2-3; no firm D call. CDR1 and CDR2 from the germline V gene are SGHNT and YENEEA. Trimming cost V 5 bases and J 0 bases, with 12 bases left between them. The CDR3 sequence is 15 residues long. The CDR3: CASSRYDSSTDTQYF. CDR3 DNA: TGTGCCAGCAGCCGCTACGATTCTAGCACAGATACGCAGTATTTT.